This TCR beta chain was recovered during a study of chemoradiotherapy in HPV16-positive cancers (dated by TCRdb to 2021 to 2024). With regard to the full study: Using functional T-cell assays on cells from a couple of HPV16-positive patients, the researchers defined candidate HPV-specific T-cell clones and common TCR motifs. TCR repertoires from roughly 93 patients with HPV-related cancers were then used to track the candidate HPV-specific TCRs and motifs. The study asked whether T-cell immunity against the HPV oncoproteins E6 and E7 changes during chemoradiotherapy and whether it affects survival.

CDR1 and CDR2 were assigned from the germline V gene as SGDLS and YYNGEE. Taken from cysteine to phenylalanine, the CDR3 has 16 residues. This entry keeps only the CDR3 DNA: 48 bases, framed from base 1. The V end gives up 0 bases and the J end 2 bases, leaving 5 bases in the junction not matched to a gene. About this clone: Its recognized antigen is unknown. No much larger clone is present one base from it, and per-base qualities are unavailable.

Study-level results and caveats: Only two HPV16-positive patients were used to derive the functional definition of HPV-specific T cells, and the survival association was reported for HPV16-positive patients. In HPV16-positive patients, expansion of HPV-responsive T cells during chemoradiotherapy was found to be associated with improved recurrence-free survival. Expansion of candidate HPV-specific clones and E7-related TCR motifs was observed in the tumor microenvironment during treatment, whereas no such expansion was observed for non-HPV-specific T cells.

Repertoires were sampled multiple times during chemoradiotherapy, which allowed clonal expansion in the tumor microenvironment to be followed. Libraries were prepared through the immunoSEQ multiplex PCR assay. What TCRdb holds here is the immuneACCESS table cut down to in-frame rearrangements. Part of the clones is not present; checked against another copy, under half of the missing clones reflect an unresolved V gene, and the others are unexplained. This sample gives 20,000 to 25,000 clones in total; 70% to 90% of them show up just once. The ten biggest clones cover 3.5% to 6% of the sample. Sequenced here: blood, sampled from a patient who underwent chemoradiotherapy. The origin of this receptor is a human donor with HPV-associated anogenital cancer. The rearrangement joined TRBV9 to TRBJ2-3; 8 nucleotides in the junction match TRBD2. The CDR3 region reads CASSVAGGRNTDTQYF. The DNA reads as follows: TGTGCCAGCAGCGTAGCGGGCGGGAGGAACACAGATACGCAGTATTTT.